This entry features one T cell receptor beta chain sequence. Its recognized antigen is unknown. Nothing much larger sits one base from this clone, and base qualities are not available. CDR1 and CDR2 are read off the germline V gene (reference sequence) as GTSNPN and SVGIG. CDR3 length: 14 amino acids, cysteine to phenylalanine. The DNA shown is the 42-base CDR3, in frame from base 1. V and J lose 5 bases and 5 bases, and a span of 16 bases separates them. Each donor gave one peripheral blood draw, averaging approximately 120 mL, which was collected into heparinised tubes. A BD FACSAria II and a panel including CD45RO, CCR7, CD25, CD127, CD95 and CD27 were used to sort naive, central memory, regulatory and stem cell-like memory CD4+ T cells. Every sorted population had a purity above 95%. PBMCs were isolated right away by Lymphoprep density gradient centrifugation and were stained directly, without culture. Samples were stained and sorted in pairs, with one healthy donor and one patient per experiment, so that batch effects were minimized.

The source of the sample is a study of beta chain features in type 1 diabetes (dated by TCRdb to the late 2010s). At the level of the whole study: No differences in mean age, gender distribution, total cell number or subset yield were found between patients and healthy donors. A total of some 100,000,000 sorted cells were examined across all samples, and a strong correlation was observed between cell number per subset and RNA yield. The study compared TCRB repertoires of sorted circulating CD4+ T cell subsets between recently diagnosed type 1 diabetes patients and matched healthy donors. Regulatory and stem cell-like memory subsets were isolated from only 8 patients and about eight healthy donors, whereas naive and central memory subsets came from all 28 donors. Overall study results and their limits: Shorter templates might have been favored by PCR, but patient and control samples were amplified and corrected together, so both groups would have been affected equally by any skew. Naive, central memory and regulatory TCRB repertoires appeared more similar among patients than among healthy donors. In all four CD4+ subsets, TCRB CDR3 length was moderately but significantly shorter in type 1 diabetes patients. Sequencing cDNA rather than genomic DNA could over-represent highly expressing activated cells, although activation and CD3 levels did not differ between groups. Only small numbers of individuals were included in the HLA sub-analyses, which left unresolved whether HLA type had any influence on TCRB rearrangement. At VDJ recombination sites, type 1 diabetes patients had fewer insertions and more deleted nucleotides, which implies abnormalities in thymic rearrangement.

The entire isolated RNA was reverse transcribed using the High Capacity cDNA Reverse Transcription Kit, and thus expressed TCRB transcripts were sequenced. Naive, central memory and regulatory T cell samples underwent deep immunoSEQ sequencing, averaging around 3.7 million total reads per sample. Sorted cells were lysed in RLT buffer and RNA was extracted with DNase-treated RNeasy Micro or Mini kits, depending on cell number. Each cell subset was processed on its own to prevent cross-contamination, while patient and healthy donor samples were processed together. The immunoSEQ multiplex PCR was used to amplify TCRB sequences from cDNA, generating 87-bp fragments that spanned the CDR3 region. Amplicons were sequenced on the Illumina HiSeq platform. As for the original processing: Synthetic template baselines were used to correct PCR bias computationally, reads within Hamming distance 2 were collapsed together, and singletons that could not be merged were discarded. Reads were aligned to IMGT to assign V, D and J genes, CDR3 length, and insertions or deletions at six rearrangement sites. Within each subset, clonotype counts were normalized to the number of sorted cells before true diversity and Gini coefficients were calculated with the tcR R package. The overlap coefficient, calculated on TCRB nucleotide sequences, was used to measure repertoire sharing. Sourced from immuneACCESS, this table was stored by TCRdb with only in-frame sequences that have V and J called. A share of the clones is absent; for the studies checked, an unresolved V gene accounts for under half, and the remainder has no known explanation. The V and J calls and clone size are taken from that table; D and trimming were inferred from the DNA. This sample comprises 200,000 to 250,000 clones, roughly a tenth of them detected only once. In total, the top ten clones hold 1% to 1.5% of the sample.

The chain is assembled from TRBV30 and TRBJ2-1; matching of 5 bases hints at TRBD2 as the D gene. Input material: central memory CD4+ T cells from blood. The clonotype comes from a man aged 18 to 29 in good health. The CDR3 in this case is CAWASPGIHNEQFF. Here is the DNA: TGTGCCTGGGCCTCTCCGGGGATCCACAATGAGCAGTTCTTC.